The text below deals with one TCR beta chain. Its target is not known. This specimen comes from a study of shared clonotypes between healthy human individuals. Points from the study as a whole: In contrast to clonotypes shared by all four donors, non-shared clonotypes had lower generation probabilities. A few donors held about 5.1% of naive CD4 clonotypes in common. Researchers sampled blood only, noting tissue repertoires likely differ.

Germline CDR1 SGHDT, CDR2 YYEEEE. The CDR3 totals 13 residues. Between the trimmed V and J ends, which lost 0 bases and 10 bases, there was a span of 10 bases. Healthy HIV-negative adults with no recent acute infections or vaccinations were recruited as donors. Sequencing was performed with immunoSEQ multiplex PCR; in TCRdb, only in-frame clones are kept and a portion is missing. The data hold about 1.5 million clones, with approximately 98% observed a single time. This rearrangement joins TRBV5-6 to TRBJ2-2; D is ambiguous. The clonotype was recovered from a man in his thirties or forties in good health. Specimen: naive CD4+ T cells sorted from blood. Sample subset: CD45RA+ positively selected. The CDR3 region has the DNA TGTGCCAGCAGCTTGGCCCCGTTCGAGGAGCTGTTTTTT. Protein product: CASSLAPFEELFF.